The rows below give T cell receptor beta chains drawn from one sample of a study of cytotoxic CD8 clonotypes in ibrutinib-treated CLL. Assay: immunoSEQ multiplex PCR; the TCRdb copy retains only in-frame clones and omits some. In the table there are about 270,000 clones, approximately 76% of which are singletons. Specimen: PBMCs, collected at disease progression, from a patient treated with ibrutinib. All receptors come from a human donor with chronic lymphocytic leukemia. Each CDR3 is given with its conserved first and last residue. D genes are given only for firm matches. Only part of the rows carry a size: once, few, many, or a class if the clone is expanded.

size	V	J	D	length	DNA	CDR3
-	TRBV7-9	TRBJ1-2	TRBD1	15	TGTGCCAGCGGCCGACAGGGGGCATACGACTATGGCTACACCTTC	CASGRQGAYDYGYTF
-	TRBV5-8	TRBJ2-5	TRBD2	17	TGTGCCAGCAGCCCCGCGGGAGGGGGGCGAGAGAGAGAGACCCAGTACTTC	CASSPAGGGRERETQYF
-	TRBV6-5	TRBJ2-3	-	12	TGTGCCAGCAGGGATTTTGGAGATACGCAGTATTTT	CASRDFGDTQYF
-	TRBV6-1	TRBJ1-6	-	13	TGTGCCAGCAGTGAAGCTTCAGTTTCACCCCTCCACTTT	CASSEASVSPLHF
-	TRBV11-2	TRBJ2-6	-	15	TGTGCCAGCAGCTTATGGGGTTCTGGGGCCAACGTCCTGACTTTC	CASSLWGSGANVLTF
few	TRBV2	TRBJ2-1	-	10	TGTGCCAGCACTAGGAGGGAGCAGTTCTTC	CASTRREQFF
-	TRBV7-8	TRBJ2-7	-	13	TGTGCCAGCAGCTTTGGCAGGGAGTACGAGCAGTACTTC	CASSFGREYEQYF
-	TRBV6-6	TRBJ1-6	-	14	TGTGCCAGCAGCCTACAGGGCTTCGGATCACCCCTCCACTTT	CASSLQGFGSPLHF
-	TRBV29-1	TRBJ2-3	-	13	TGCAGCGTTGCACCCCGAGGCACAGATACGCAGTATTTT	CSVAPRGTDTQYF
-	TRBV4-3	TRBJ2-3	-	14	TGCGCCAGCAGCCAAGATAGGGCGCCAGATACGCAGTATTTT	CASSQDRAPDTQYF
-	TRBV28	TRBJ2-7	-	12	TGTGCCAGCAGTTTGAGGTACTACGAGCAGTACTTC	CASSLRYYEQYF
-	TRBV4-3	TRBJ2-2	TRBD2	16	TGCGCCAGCAGCCAAGGATGGGGGGGTCACACCGGGGAGCTGTTTTTT	CASSQGWGGHTGELFF
-	TRBV7-2	TRBJ2-1	-	14	TGTGCCAGCAGCCTGGCAGTCTCCTACAATGAGCAGTTCTTC	CASSLAVSYNEQFF
-	TRBV28	TRBJ2-7	-	15	TGTGCCAGCAGTTTATTGGATCCGAGCTCCTACGAGCAGTACTTC	CASSLLDPSSYEQYF
-	TRBV7-8	TRBJ2-5	TRBD2	18	TGTGCCAGCAGCTTAACCCCCCCTAGCGGGTACGTCCAAGAGACCCAGTACTTC	CASSLTPPSGYVQETQYF
-	TRBV5-1	TRBJ1-2	-	15	TGCGCCAGCAGCTTGGCCCCAGAACGAACCCATGGCTACACCTTC	CASSLAPERTHGYTF
-	TRBV5-1	TRBJ2-3	TRBD1	14	TGCGCCAGCAGCGGGACAGGGGACCCAGATACGCAGTATTTT	CASSGTGDPDTQYF
-	TRBV28	TRBJ1-4	-	16	TGTGCCAGCAGACCTACAGGGATAAGGGCTAATGAAAAACTGTTTTTT	CASRPTGIRANEKLFF
-	TRBV11-3	TRBJ2-1	-	13	TGTGCCAGCAGCGCGACAGTGTACAATGAGCAGTTCTTC	CASSATVYNEQFF
-	TRBV27	TRBJ1-5	-	14	TGTGCCAGCAGGCTGAAGTATAGCAATCAGCCCCAGCATTTT	CASRLKYSNQPQHF
-	TRBV5-6	TRBJ2-3	-	16	TGTGCCAGCAGCTCTTGGCAGGGACGCTACACAGATACGCAGTATTTT	CASSSWQGRYTDTQYF
-	TRBV9	TRBJ1-1	TRBD1	18	TGTGCCAGCAGCGCATTTTTCAGCGGGACAGCGATGAACACTGAAGCTTTCTTT	CASSAFFSGTAMNTEAFF
few	TRBV6-1	TRBJ1-5	TRBD1	18	TGTGCCAGCAGTGAGGGACAGGGAAGGCCGGCGGGTAGACAGCCCCAGCATTTT	CASSEGQGRPAGRQPQHF
-	TRBV4-1	TRBJ2-1	TRBD2	16	TGCGCCAGCAGCCCTACAACTAGCGGGAGAGGTTATGAGCAGTTCTTC	CASSPTTSGRGYEQFF
-	TRBV9	TRBJ2-3	TRBD2	18	TGTGCCAGCAGCGTACTTAGCGGGGGCGCGCCGATCACAGATACGCAGTATTTT	CASSVLSGGAPITDTQYF
-	TRBV9	TRBJ1-4	TRBD1	14	TGTGCCAGCAGCCCAGGGGGCAGAGAAGAAAAACTGTTTTTT	CASSPGGREEKLFF
-	TRBV7-9	TRBJ2-7	-	14	TGTGCCAGCAGCAACTCAGGGGGGCCCTACGAGCAGTACTTC	CASSNSGGPYEQYF
-	TRBV9	TRBJ2-5	TRBD2	17	TGTGCCAGCAGCGTAGGGGCGGCGGGGGGGCCGTTTGAGACCCAGTACTTC	CASSVGAAGGPFETQYF
-	TRBV19	TRBJ2-1	TRBD2	16	TGTGCCAGTAGTATAGGGGGGACTAAAAGGCTCAATGAGCGGTTCTTC	CASSIGGTKRLNERFF
-	TRBV19	TRBJ2-6	-	18	TGTGCCAGTAGTATAAGGAGACAGGTCTACTCTGGGGCCAACGTCCTGACTTTC	CASSIRRQVYSGANVLTF
-	TRBV14	TRBJ2-1	TRBD2	15	TGTGCCAGCAGCCTACTAGCGGGGCGTTACAATGAGCAGTTCTTC	CASSLLAGRYNEQFF
-	TRBV6-1	TRBJ2-7	TRBD2	17	TGTGCCAGCAGTGATTATCATGACGGGGGGAGCTCCTACGAGCAGTACTTC	CASSDYHDGGSSYEQYF
-	TRBV28	TRBJ1-5	-	15	TGTGCCAGCAGTTTAGCACAGGGAATCAATCAGCCCCAGCATTTT	CASSLAQGINQPQHF
-	TRBV19	TRBJ2-5	TRBD1	13	TGTGCCAGTAGTATCACAGGGGAAGAGACCCAGTACTTC	CASSITGEETQYF
-	TRBV11-3	TRBJ2-1	TRBD1	15	TGTGCCAGCAGCCCGGGACAGCAACCCCTCGAGGAGCAGTTCTTC	CASSPGQQPLEEQFF
few	TRBV7-3	TRBJ2-2	TRBD1	18	TGTGCCAGCAGCTTAAACCGCCTGCCGGGACAGGACACCGGGGAGCTGTTTTTT	CASSLNRLPGQDTGELFF
few	TRBV9	TRBJ1-2	-	12	TGTGCCAGCAGCAAGATGAACTATGGCTACACCTTC	CASSKMNYGYTF
-	TRBV2	TRBJ2-7	TRBD2	16	TGTGCCAGCAGTGCGGGGCTGACTAGCAGAACCTACGAGCAGTACTTC	CASSAGLTSRTYEQYF
-	TRBV7-3	TRBJ1-5	-	15	TGTGCCAGCAGTTGGGACAACTGGAGCAATCAGCCCCAGCATTTT	CASSWDNWSNQPQHF
-	TRBV15	TRBJ2-3	-	17	TGTGCCACCAGCAGAGGAGGGGCCCAAACTAGCACAGATACGCAGTATTTT	CATSRGGAQTSTDTQYF
-	TRBV6-6	TRBJ2-5	-	14	TGTGCCAGCAGCCGCAGAGAGAAGCTGGAGACCCAGTACTTC	CASSRREKLETQYF
-	TRBV7-8	TRBJ1-2	TRBD1	15	TGTGCCAGCAGCCTCGGGACAGGAATTAACTATGGCTACACCTTC	CASSLGTGINYGYTF
few	TRBV9	TRBJ2-5	-	14	TGTGCCAGCAGCACTACTAGTACGCAGGAGACCCAGTACTTC	CASSTTSTQETQYF
once	TRBV11-3	TRBJ2-1	TRBD2	15	TGTGCCAGCAGCCCCCCTAGCGGGGGGGGGAATGAGCAGTTCTTC	CASSPPSGGGNEQFF
-	TRBV6-5	TRBJ2-7	-	11	TGTGCCACATCAGGGGGGGGCGAGCAGTACTTC	CATSGGGEQYF
once	TRBV6-6	TRBJ2-7	TRBD1	13	TGTGCCAGTATCGGGGGACAGGTCGGCGAGCAGTACTTC	CASIGGQVGEQYF
-	TRBV5-1	TRBJ2-2	TRBD2	19	TGCGCCAGCAGCTGGGGCACACGCGGGAGGGCCCTCGACACCGGGGAGCTGTTTTTT	CASSWGTRGRALDTGELFF
-	TRBV11-2	TRBJ1-2	TRBD1	16	TGTGCCAGCAGCAGGGGACAGGGAGTCGGGAGGCATGGCTACACCTTC	CASSRGQGVGRHGYTF
few	TRBV11-2	TRBJ1-4	TRBD1	15	TGTGCCAGCAGCGCCTCGACAGGGCTTAATGAAAAACTGTTTTTT	CASSASTGLNEKLFF
-	TRBV6-5	TRBJ1-3	-	15	TGTGCCAGCTCCCCGGGGTTTGGGGCTGGAAACACCATATATTTT	CASSPGFGAGNTIYF
-	TRBV4-1	TRBJ2-3	TRBD2	16	TGCGCCAGCAACCCCCGAGGAGCGGGGAGCACAGATACGCAGTATTTT	CASNPRGAGSTDTQYF
-	TRBV4-1	TRBJ1-2	-	18	TGCGCCAGCAGCCAAGATCCCACCGGACAGCTGACTAACTATGGCTACACCTTC	CASSQDPTGQLTNYGYTF
-	TRBV6-1	TRBJ1-2	-	13	TGTGCCAGCAGTGAAAACAGGGTGGGTGGCTACACCTTC	CASSENRVGGYTF
once	TRBV25-1	TRBJ2-7	TRBD2	14	TGTGCCAGCAGTGAGACTAGCGGGAGCCACGAGCAGTACTTC	CASSETSGSHEQYF
-	TRBV2	TRBJ2-7	TRBD2	15	TGTGCCAGCAGTGCCCCTGCGGGGGGGATCTACGAGCAGTACTTC	CASSAPAGGIYEQYF
-	TRBV14	TRBJ1-2	-	13	TGTGCCAGCAGCCACCCTGACTGGGCTGGCTACACCTTC	CASSHPDWAGYTF
-	TRBV28	TRBJ2-5	TRBD2	15	TGTGCCAGCAGACCCTGGACTAGCGGAAAAGAGACCCAGTACTTC	CASRPWTSGKETQYF
-	TRBV28	TRBJ2-7	-	11	TGTGCCAGCAGTGCGTTTTACGAGCAGTACTTC	CASSAFYEQYF
few	TRBV9	TRBJ1-6	-	15	TGTGCCAGCAGCGTAGATACCAGCCTGACCTCGCCCCTCCACTTT	CASSVDTSLTSPLHF
few	TRBV11-2	TRBJ1-2	TRBD1	14	TGTGCCAGCAGCGACCGGGACAGGGGTTATGGCTACACCTTC	CASSDRDRGYGYTF